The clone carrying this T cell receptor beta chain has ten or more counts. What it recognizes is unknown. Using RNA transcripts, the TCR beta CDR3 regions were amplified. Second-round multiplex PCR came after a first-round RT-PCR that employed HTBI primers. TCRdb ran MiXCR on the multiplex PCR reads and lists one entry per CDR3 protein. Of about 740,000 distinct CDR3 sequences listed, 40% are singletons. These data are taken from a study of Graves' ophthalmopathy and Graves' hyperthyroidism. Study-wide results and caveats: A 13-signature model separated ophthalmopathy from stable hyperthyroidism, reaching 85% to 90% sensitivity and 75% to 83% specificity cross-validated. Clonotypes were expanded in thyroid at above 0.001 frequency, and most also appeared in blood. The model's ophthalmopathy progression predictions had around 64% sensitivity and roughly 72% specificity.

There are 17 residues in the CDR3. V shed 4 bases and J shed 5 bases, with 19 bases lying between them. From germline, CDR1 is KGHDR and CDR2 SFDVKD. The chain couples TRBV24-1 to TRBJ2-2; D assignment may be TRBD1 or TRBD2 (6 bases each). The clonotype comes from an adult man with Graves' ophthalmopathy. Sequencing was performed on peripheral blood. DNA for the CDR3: TGTGCCACCAGTGAGCGGGGACAACCTTCGCGAACCGGGGAGCTGTTTTTT. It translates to CATSERGQPSRTGELFF.